Listed below are T cell receptor beta chains from one sample, sequenced in a study of blood T cell repertoires in COVID-19. Some clones are missing from TCRdb's copy, which holds only in-frame ones; the method was immunoSEQ multiplex PCR. Among 250,000 or so clones listed, roughly 83% were seen once. The sample consisted of PBMCs or T cells enriched from blood (not recorded which). These receptors were collected from a woman aged 45-65 years who had recovered from COVID-19. Each CDR3 is given with its conserved first and last residue. Each record gives: CDR3 length, J gene, V gene, CDR3 protein.

>14|TRBJ1-2|TRBV7-2
CASSLGYSNYGYTF
>13|TRBJ1-2|TRBV20-1
CSASDRVNYGYTF
>17|TRBJ2-3|TRBV9
CASSVRGLDFTPDTQYF
>15|TRBJ2-2|TRBV30
CAWSVGRGGVGELFF
>14|TRBJ2-3|TRBV27
CASSFRGGADTQYF
>16|TRBJ2-3|TRBV19
CASSTSGRVSTDTQYF
>16|TRBJ2-5|TRBV5-1
CASSLASGGLAETQYF
>14|TRBJ2-3|TRBV7-9
CASSFGTSTDTQYF
>13|TRBJ1-2|TRBV11-2
CASSWIGQDGYTF
>13|TRBJ1-1|TRBV6-5
CASGPWPYTEAFF
>13|TRBJ1-5|TRBV30
CAWKGQGAQPQHF
>14|TRBJ2-5|TRBV5-1
CASSAGQVWETQYF
>11|TRBJ1-3|TRBV20-1
CSAREGGTIYF
>15|TRBJ2-1|TRBV18
CASSPRTSAHNEQFF
>18|TRBJ2-5|TRBV7-8
CASSPALAGGAVGETQYF
>16|TRBJ2-7|TRBV25-1
CASSVWVAGGSYEQYF
>16|TRBJ1-4|TRBV7-2
CASSKTQGATNEKLFF
>15|TRBJ2-7|TRBV7-2
CASSSSGGSGVKQYF
>13|TRBJ2-7|TRBV27
CASRARGPYEQYF
>15|TRBJ2-2|TRBV27
CASSLGTLNTGELFF
>18|TRBJ2-2|TRBV7-2
CASSFREAGDTDTGELFF
>19|TRBJ2-6|TRBV7-2
CASSLGLAGGPSGANVLTF
>15|TRBJ2-2|TRBV7-9
CASTGLAPNTGELFF
>15|TRBJ2-7|TRBV11-3
CASSFQGQGVGEQYF
>16|TRBJ2-1|TRBV28
CASSLMSRSSYNEQFF
>14|TRBJ1-5|TRBV6-5
CASSYDRAEQPQHF
>17|TRBJ2-7|TRBV29-1
CSVGGDRGRGASDEQYF
>14|TRBJ1-1|TRBV4-3
CASSLGQGSPEAFF
>14|TRBJ1-1|TRBV7-8
CASSLEFMNTEAFF
>15|TRBJ1-1|TRBV11-1
CASSFGQGAGTEAFF
>17|TRBJ1-1|TRBV5-6
CASSWTTEDRVNTEAFF